The 32 T cell receptor beta chains listed next were all sequenced from one sample in a study of shared clonotypes between healthy human individuals. Using immunoSEQ multiplex PCR, the repertoire was profiled, and TCRdb retains in-frame clones only, with some absent. Of around 100,000 clones in the sample, approximately 70% were seen once. The sequenced sample was memory CD8+ T cells sorted from blood. Subset meaning: CD45RO+ cells pooled with CCR7-negative TemRA cells. These receptors came from a woman in her twenties or thirties in good health.

Here the CDR3 DNA reads TGCGCCAGCAGCTTTGACAGGGGGTCCTACAATGAGCAGTTCTTC. Its translation: CASSFDRGSYNEQFF. This chain joins TRBV5-1 and TRBJ2-1, with 9 bases fitting TRBD1. Germline CDR1 is SGHRS and CDR2 is YFSETQ. The trim removed 2 bases at V and 1 base at J, leaving 1 base unmatched. The CDR3 covers 15 residues.

The V and J genes are TRBV2 and TRBJ2-5; 9 positions match TRBD1. TRBJ2-7 matches the DNA end more closely, so the J call is doubtful. The CDR3 extends over 14 amino acids. Per germline, CDR1 SNHLY and CDR2 FYNNEI. Here the CDR3 DNA reads TGTGCCAGCAGGGGGGACAGGGAGATTGACGAGCAGTACTTC. Protein: CASRGDREIDEQYF.

This clone was recorded at least ten times. J is TRBJ1-2 and V is TRBV19; 9 bases map to TRBD1. The CDR3 sequence is 14 residues long. The ends lost 5 bases at V and 3 bases at J; junction bases unmatched: 4. CDR1 is LNHDA and CDR2 is SQIVND in the germline V gene (reference sequence). The CDR3 DNA reads TGTGCCAGTAGTCGACAGGGGGGAGACTATGGCTACACCTTC. It codes for CASSRQGGDYGYTF.

The V and J genes are TRBV28 and TRBJ1-1; no clear D. CDR3 length equals 14 residues. CDR1 MDHEN and CDR2 SYDVKM come from the germline V gene. The V end was cut by 2 bases, the J end by 0 bases, with 7 bases between. The chain's CDR3 is CASSLGLMNTEAFF. CDR3 bases: TGTGCCAGCAGTTTAGGACTTATGAACACTGAAGCTTTCTTT.

This rearrangement joins TRBV14 to TRBJ1-2, with D possibly TRBD1 on 5 matching bases. This CDR3 has 15 residues. Germline V gene lookup returns CDR1 SGHDN and CDR2 FVKESK. V was pared by 5 bases and J by 8 bases, with 21 bases between. CDR3 sequence reads: CASSTQSGTPAGYTF. The CDR3 nucleotides read TGTGCCAGCAGCACCCAATCCGGGACCCCAGCCGGCTACACCTTC.

V gene TRBV11-2 combines with J gene TRBJ1-2; D unresolved. Trimming pared 2 bases from V and 2 bases from J, leaving 9 bases between. Germline-derived CDR1 and CDR2 are SGHAT and FQNNGV. This CDR3 is built from 14 residues. The CDR3 is CASSLIGRNYGYTF. In DNA form, the CDR3 reads TGTGCCAGCAGCTTAATAGGACGGAACTATGGCTACACCTTC.

V and J are TRBV5-1 and TRBJ2-1; weak D call: TRBD1 (5 bases). This CDR3 is built from 15 residues. Trimming shortened V by 3 bases and J by 1 base, and 11 bases separated the two germline ends. The germline CDR1 and CDR2 sequences are SGHRS and YFSETQ. The CDR3 region has the DNA TGCGCCAGCAGCTGGGGCTCCGGGTCCTACAATGAGCAGTTCTTC. As protein: CASSWGSGSYNEQFF.

The chain recombines TRBV18 with TRBJ1-4; D may be TRBD1 (5 bases). The V and J ends lost 3 bases and 8 bases respectively, with 10 bases between them. Germline CDR1 reads KGHSH; CDR2 reads LQKENI. The CDR3 length is 13 residues. DNA for the CDR3: TGTGCCAGCTCACCCGGATGGGGGGAAAAACTGTTTTTT. It yields the protein CASSPGWGEKLFF.

Only a few counts were recorded for this clone. The chain combines TRBV6-5 with TRBJ1-3, with a possible D match to TRBD1 (5 bases). Per the germline V gene, CDR1 is MNHEY and CDR2 is SVGAGI. V was shortened by 4 bases and J by 4 bases, with 11 bases between the two germline ends. CDR3 size: 14 residues. The CDR3 nucleotides are TGTGCCAGCAGTTTCCGGGACGCCGGAAACACCATATATTTT. This translates into CASSFRDAGNTIYF.

On this clone: This sample includes further DNA sequences coding for the same CDR3. This chain joins TRBV5-1 and TRBJ2-3; D possibly corresponds to TRBD2 (6 bases). Germline V gene data show CDR1 as SGHRS and CDR2 as YFSETQ. The CDR3 is 14 residues long. The germline V and J ends were trimmed by 4 bases and 3 bases, with 12 bases remaining between them. The CDR3 sequence: CASSPGTLTDTQYF. In DNA form, the CDR3 reads TGCGCCAGCAGCCCCGGGACTCTTACAGATACGCAGTATTTT.

This chain connects TRBV6-4 to TRBJ2-1, with D perhaps matching TRBD1 or TRBD2 (5 bases each). Germline V lookup: CDR1 MRHNA, CDR2 SNTAGT. Trimming stripped 3 bases from V and 5 bases from J, with 11 bases between. This CDR3 contains 14 residues. For the CDR3, the DNA is TGTGCCAGCAGTGAAGGGACGGAGAACAATGAGCAGTTCTTC. Its protein is CASSEGTENNEQFF.

This clone was detected a few times. The chain employs TRBV9 and TRBJ1-1, with 9 positions matching TRBD1. Germline-derived CDR1 and CDR2 are SGDLS and YYNGEE. The CDR3 length is 14 residues. V shed 0 bases, J shed 5 bases, and the junction held 2 bases outside the gene matches. CDR3 amino acids: CASSVGTGETEAFF. Written as DNA, the CDR3 is TGTGCCAGCAGCGTAGGGACAGGGGAGACTGAAGCTTTCTTT.

In the case of this clone: In the same sample, other DNA sequences code for this CDR3. The rearrangement links TRBV5-6 to TRBJ2-1; 8 nucleotides agree with TRBD2. Per germline, CDR1 SGHDT and CDR2 YYEEEE. The CDR3 extends over 15 amino acids. V shed 2 bases and J 4 bases; nucleotides not matched to a gene: 5. The CDR3: CASSLELAAYNEQFF. The CDR3 DNA is TGTGCCAGCAGCTTAGAACTAGCGGCTTACAATGAGCAGTTCTTC.

The chain is built from TRBV28 and TRBJ1-2; weak D call: TRBD1 (6 bases). From germline, CDR1 is MDHEN and CDR2 SYDVKM. CDR3 length: 16 residues. V was clipped by 2 bases and J by 1 base, with 14 bases between them. The CDR3, as DNA: TGTGCCAGCAGTTTAGTCAGGGGTCGGTTTAACTATGGCTACACCTTC. It is translated as CASSLVRGRFNYGYTF.

The chain joins TRBV28 to TRBJ2-5; D perhaps matches TRBD2 (5 bases). The CDR3 contains 12 residues. CDR1 is MDHEN, CDR2 SYDVKM, per germline. V dropped 7 bases and J dropped 0 bases, with 6 bases sitting between them. The CDR3 is CASTGYQETQYF. The CDR3 DNA follows: TGTGCCAGCACGGGGTACCAAGAGACCCAGTACTTC.

V and J are TRBV19 and TRBJ2-1; maybe TRBD2 (5 bases). The CDR3 consists of 17 residues. V lost 5 bases and J 5 bases, leaving 22 bases between the germline ends. Germline loops: CDR1 LNHDA, CDR2 SQIVND (reference sequence). CDR3 region: CASSPFGGPAPNNEQFF. The DNA of the CDR3 is TGTGCCAGTAGTCCTTTCGGCGGGCCCGCTCCGAACAATGAGCAGTTCTTC. Combining the CDR3 with reference TRBV19 and TRBJ2-1 gives the whole variable domain DGGITQSPKYLFRKEGQNVTLSCEQNLNHDAMYWYRQDPGQGLRLIYYSQIVNDFQKGDIAEGYSVSREKKESFPLTVTSAQKNPTAFYLCASSPFGGPAPNNEQFFGPGTRLTVL.

The chain uses TRBV18 and TRBJ1-2; weak D call: TRBD1 (6 bases). V lost 4 bases and J lost 4, with 10 bases in between. This CDR3 has 13 residues. In germline, CDR1 is KGHSH, CDR2 LQKENI. In DNA form, the CDR3 reads TGTGCCAGCTCACGGACAGAGCCCTATGGCTACACCTTC. This translates into CASSRTEPYGYTF.

The V gene is TRBV21-1, the J gene TRBJ1-2; the table names TRBD1, a call not compared with the DNA. TRBV21-1 is flagged as a pseudogene. The CDR3 is 13 amino acids. The CDR3 spells CASSKGQFWGYTF. Here the CDR3 DNA reads TGTGCCAGCAGCAAGGGACAGTTCTGGGGCTACACCTTC.

This chain connects TRBV18 to TRBJ1-1; TRBD1 agrees at 7 bases. The CDR3 length is 14 residues. Germline values: CDR1 KGHSH, CDR2 LQKENI. Trimming at V came to 1 base and at J to 6 bases, leaving 5 bases not matched to a gene. In DNA form, the CDR3 reads TGTGCCAGCTCACCACAGGGGGCTGGCGCTGAAGCTTTCTTT. It specifies CASSPQGAGAEAFF.

In this sample, this clone turned up many times. This chain uses TRBV2 with TRBJ1-3; D is undetermined. CDR3 size: 17 residues. Germline V gene lookup returns CDR1 SNHLY and CDR2 FYNNEI. V was shortened by 2 bases and J by 0 bases, with 14 bases between the two germline ends. CDR3 loop: CASSERGLGISGNTIYF. The CDR3 nucleotides are TGTGCCAGCAGTGAACGTGGTCTTGGGATCTCTGGAAACACCATATATTTT. Full variable domain (rest looked up from reference TRBV2 and TRBJ1-3): EPEVTQTPSHQVTQMGQEVILRCVPISNHLYFYWYRQILGQKVEFLVSFYNNEISEKSEIFDDQFSVERPDGSNFTLKIRSTKLEDSAMYFCASSERGLGISGNTIYFGEGSWLTVV.

This rearrangement joins TRBV2 to TRBJ2-7; no clear D gene. V lost 8 bases, J lost 0 bases, and 8 bases lay in between. Germline V gene sequence: CDR1 SNHLY, CDR2 FYNNEI. This CDR3 has 12 amino acids. The CDR3 DNA reads TGTGCCAGCGGGGAAGTCTCCTACGAGCAGTACTTC. Encoded protein: CASGEVSYEQYF.

The rearrangement links TRBV4-1 to TRBJ2-7; possibly TRBD2 for D (6 bases). CDR3 size: 15 residues. Per the germline V gene, CDR1 is MGHRA and CDR2 is YSYEKL. The V and J ends lost 6 bases and 1 base respectively, with 16 bases between them. This chain's CDR3 is CASRTIADSSYEQYF. The CDR3 DNA sequence: TGCGCCAGCAGAACCATAGCGGACTCGTCCTACGAGCAGTACTTC.

The chain couples TRBV28 to TRBJ2-7; D is perhaps TRBD1 (6 bases). Germline-derived CDR1 and CDR2 are MDHEN and SYDVKM. CDR3 length: 14 amino acids. V was clipped by 5 bases and J by 3 bases, with 14 bases between them. The CDR3 spells CASSARDILYEQYF. The DNA for the CDR3 is TGTGCCAGCAGTGCTCGGGACATTCTCTACGAGCAGTACTTC.

This clone was seen more than once but under ten times. This chain uses TRBV6-5 with TRBJ2-1; D is unclear. Trimming shortened V by 2 bases and J by 6 bases, and 5 bases separated the two germline ends. The CDR3 consists of 12 residues. From germline, CDR1 is MNHEY and CDR2 SVGAGI. The CDR3 bases are TGTGCCAGCAGTTACGGAGTCAATGAGCAGTTCTTC. Its protein is CASSYGVNEQFF.

The chain carries TRBV28 and TRBJ2-6; D possibly matches TRBD1 or TRBD2 (5 bases each). V was cut by 4 bases and J by 0 bases, with 13 bases left in between. Germline lookup yields CDR1 MDHEN and CDR2 SYDVKM. The CDR3 extends over 17 amino acids. The CDR3 here is CASSWDRSSSGANVLTF. The CDR3 nucleotides are TGTGCCAGCAGTTGGGACCGAAGTAGCTCTGGGGCCAACGTCCTGACTTTC.

The gene calls are TRBV19 and TRBJ1-4; D is unresolved. V was pared by 3 bases and J by 5 bases, with 10 bases between. Germline V lookup: CDR1 LNHDA, CDR2 SQIVND (reference sequence). The CDR3 sequence is 14 residues long. The CDR3 loop reads CASSIGVGNEKLFF. The DNA for the CDR3 is TGTGCCAGTAGTATCGGGGTCGGAAATGAAAAACTGTTTTTT.

Only one count was recorded for this clone. This may be a read error, as it is one base from a much larger clone. The chain couples TRBV18 to TRBJ1-4; a possible D gene is TRBD1 (5 bases). Germline CDR1 and CDR2: KGHSH and LQKENI. The CDR3 runs 16 residues. V was trimmed by 0 bases and J by 7 bases, leaving 15 bases between them. The CDR3 DNA sequence: TGTGCCAGCTCACCACCCGATCGGGCCAGGGCTGAAAAACTGTTTTTT. Protein: CASSPPDRARAEKLFF.

The chain carries TRBV7-2 and TRBJ2-2, with unresolved D. Trimming cost V 5 bases and J 2 bases, with 9 bases left between them. The CDR3 spans 14 residues. The germline V gene has CDR1 SGHTA and CDR2 FQGNSA. For the CDR3, the DNA is TGTGCCAGCAGCCCTGGGCCCAACACCGGGGAGCTGTTTTTT. This encodes CASSPGPNTGELFF.

The V call is TRBV5-4, the J call TRBJ2-5, with a possible D match to TRBD2 (6 bases). The V gene's germline CDR1 is SGHNT and CDR2 YYREEE (reference sequence). The length of the CDR3 is 13 residues. Trimming took off 3 bases at V and 4 bases at J, with 10 bases between the two ends. DNA of the CDR3: TGTGCCAGCAGCTGGGGGGAGCGAGAGACCCAGTACTTC. Its protein product is CASSWGERETQYF. Based on the CDR3 plus reference TRBV5-4 and TRBJ2-5, the full variable domain is ETGVTQSPTHLIKTRGQQVTLRCSSQSGHNTVSWYQQALGQGPQFIFQYYREEENGRGNFPPRFSGLQFPNYSSELNVNALELDDSALYLCASSWGERETQYFGPGTRLLVL.

The genes are TRBV9 and TRBJ2-2, with 8 bases identical to TRBD1. Trimming removed 3 bases from V and 0 bases from J; junction bases left unmatched: 10. This CDR3 region has 18 residues. Germline V gives CDR1 SGDLS, CDR2 YYNGEE. DNA for the CDR3: TGTGCCAGCAGCGACCGACAGGGGAGGACCACGAACACCGGGGAGCTGTTTTTT. Its protein is CASSDRQGRTTNTGELFF.

The rearrangement joins TRBV7-9 to TRBJ2-7; 9 bases fit TRBD2. Trimming at V came to 4 bases and at J to 2 bases, leaving 6 bases not matched to a gene. In germline, CDR1 is SEHNR, CDR2 FQNEAQ (reference sequence). The CDR3 is 15 residues long. The DNA for the CDR3 is TGTGCCAGCAGCTCCCCCCTAGCGGGAACCTACGAGCAGTACTTC. As protein: CASSSPLAGTYEQYF.

J is TRBJ2-3 and V is TRBV15; no clear D. This CDR3 comprises 15 residues. Germline CDR1 LNHNV, CDR2 YYDKDF (reference sequence). V dropped 0 bases and J dropped 3 bases, with 10 bases sitting between them. As DNA, the CDR3 is TGTGCCACCAGCAGAGAGGGGTGGGTAACAGATACGCAGTATTTT. Translated: CATSREGWVTDTQYF.